These T cell receptor beta chains were read from a single sample in a study of T cell responses to AZD1222 COVID-19 vaccine. Using immunoSEQ multiplex PCR, the repertoire was profiled, and TCRdb retains in-frame clones only, with some absent. This sample has 140,000 to 150,000 clones, with under 95% found just once. The sample consisted of peripheral blood, taken on day 0 of AZD1222 vaccination. These receptors all stem from an adult in good health. Each CDR3 is given with its conserved first and last residue. Each record gives: clone size, V gene, J gene, CDR3 protein. Size tells how often a clone was seen (once, few, many) or the class of an expanded clone, and some rows leave it out.

.	TRBV5-1	TRBJ2-1	CASSLALAVYNEQFF
.	TRBV5-5	TRBJ1-5	CASSLYQGLNQPQHF
.	TRBV6-1	TRBJ1-2	CASSEATGENGYTF
.	TRBV7-9	TRBJ2-1	CASSSTGRRNEQFF
.	TRBV9	TRBJ2-7	CASSVAPAGAEQYF
.	TRBV11-2	TRBJ2-2	CASSLGSEAGELFF
.	TRBV7-9	TRBJ2-5	CASSFSSGETQYF
.	TRBV18	TRBJ2-7	CASSPTSGTYYEQYF
.	TRBV5-1	TRBJ1-1	CASTFGPGSATEAFF
.	TRBV5-1	TRBJ2-2	CASRQGSRTGELFF
.	TRBV19	TRBJ1-1	CASSSQTGYTEAFF
.	TRBV7-9	TRBJ2-2	CASSSDRATLTGELFF
.	TRBV27	TRBJ1-3	CASSLSGLGGNTIYF
.	TRBV2	TRBJ1-2	CASSWTGGGYTF
.	TRBV24-1	TRBJ2-7	CATSDLRECSYEQYF
.	TRBV10-3	TRBJ2-7	CAISKIGTGDEQYF
.	TRBV19	TRBJ2-1	CASSIDISSYNEQFF
.	TRBV28	TRBJ1-2	CASSLPGTEGYGYTF
.	TRBV28	TRBJ1-1	CASSLYPNRDRDTEAFF
.	TRBV2	TRBJ1-5	CASNSLLDQNQPQHF
.	TRBV7-3	TRBJ2-5	CASSLRRGETQYF
.	TRBV11-1	TRBJ1-2	CASSRGRTQFIYGYTF
once	TRBV5-4	TRBJ2-1	CASATSGYNEQFF
.	TRBV18	TRBJ2-5	CASSPGETQYF
.	TRBV5-1	TRBJ2-7	CASSSGTYSYEQYF
.	TRBV19	TRBJ1-1	CASSIDRQFALVF
once	TRBV10-3	TRBJ1-1	CAITQDRANTEAFF
.	TRBV6-1	TRBJ1-5	CASSDGTGAANQPQHF
.	TRBV5-1	TRBJ2-4	CASSTYTGTVNLAKNIQYF
.	TRBV19	TRBJ2-2	CASSKLAGATGELFF
.	TRBV18	TRBJ2-3	CASSPTDTQYF
.	TRBV7-3	TRBJ2-5	CASSLSGQGSRETQYF
.	TRBV7-8	TRBJ1-1	CASSLARQGNTEAFF
.	TRBV2	TRBJ2-3	CASSVRRDRDTQYF
.	TRBV19	TRBJ2-1	CASSPRTNYPGNEQFF
.	TRBV29-1	TRBJ1-4	CSVNRLATNEKLFF
.	TRBV9	TRBJ2-7	CASSVEPRSYEQYF
.	TRBV19	TRBJ2-5	CASSATGQGVQETQYF
.	TRBV10-3	TRBJ2-7	CAIGQGASYEQYF
.	TRBV6-1	TRBJ2-3	CASSKVFLSGGATDTQYF
.	TRBV19	TRBJ1-1	CASSNRGRNTEAFF